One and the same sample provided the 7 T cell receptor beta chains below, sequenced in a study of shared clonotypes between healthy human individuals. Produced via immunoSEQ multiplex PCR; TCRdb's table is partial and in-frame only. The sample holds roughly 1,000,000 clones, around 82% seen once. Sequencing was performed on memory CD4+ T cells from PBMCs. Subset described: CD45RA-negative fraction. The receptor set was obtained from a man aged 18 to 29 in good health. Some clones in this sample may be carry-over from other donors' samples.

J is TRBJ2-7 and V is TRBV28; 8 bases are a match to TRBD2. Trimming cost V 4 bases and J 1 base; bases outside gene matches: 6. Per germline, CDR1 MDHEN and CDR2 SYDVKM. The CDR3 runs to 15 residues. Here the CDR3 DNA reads TGTGCCAGCAGTTCTGTGGCGGGAGGTTCCTACGAGCAGTACTTC. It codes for CASSSVAGGSYEQYF.

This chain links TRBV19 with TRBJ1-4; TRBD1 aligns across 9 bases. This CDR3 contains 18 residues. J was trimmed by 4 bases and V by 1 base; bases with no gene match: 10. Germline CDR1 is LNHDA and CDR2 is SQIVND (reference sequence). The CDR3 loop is CASSIGPGTGNLNEKLFF. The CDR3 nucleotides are TGTGCCAGTAGTATAGGTCCCGGGACAGGGAACCTTAATGAAAAACTGTTTTTT. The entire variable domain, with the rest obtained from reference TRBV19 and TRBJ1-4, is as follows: DGGITQSPKYLFRKEGQNVTLSCEQNLNHDAMYWYRQDPGQGLRLIYYSQIVNDFQKGDIAEGYSVSREKKESFPLTVTSAQKNPTAFYLCASSIGPGTGNLNEKLFFGSGTQLSVL.

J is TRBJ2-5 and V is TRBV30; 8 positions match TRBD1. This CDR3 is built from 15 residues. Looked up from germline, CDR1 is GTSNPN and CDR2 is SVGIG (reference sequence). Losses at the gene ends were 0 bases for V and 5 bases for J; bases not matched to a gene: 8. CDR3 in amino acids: CAWSVARGRAETQYF. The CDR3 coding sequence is TGTGCCTGGAGTGTGGCCAGGGGGCGCGCGGAGACCCAGTACTTC.

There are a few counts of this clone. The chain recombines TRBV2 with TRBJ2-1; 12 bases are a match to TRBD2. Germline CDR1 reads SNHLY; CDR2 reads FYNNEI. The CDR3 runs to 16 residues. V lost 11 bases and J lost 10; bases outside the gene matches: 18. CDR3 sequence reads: CAGTGLLAGGLGEQFF. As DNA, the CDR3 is TGTGCCGGAACGGGGTTACTAGCGGGAGGACTGGGCGAGCAGTTCTTC.

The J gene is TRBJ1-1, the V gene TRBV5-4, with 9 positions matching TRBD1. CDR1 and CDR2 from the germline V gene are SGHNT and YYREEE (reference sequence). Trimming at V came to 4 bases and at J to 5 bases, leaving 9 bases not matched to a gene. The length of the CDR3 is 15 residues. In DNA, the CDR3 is TGTGCCAGCAGCCCCGGACAGGGGCGGGGGACTGAAGCTTTCTTT. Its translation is CASSPGQGRGTEAFF.

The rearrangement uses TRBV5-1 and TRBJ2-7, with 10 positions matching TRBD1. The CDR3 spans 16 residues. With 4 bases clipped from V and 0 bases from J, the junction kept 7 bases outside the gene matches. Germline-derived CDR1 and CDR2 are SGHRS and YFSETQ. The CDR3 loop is CASSPGTGALSYEQYF. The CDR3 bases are TGCGCCAGCAGCCCGGGGACAGGGGCCCTCTCCTACGAGCAGTACTTC.

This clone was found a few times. The CDR3: CASSVGTGGDGANVLTF. CDR3 DNA: TGTGCCAGCAGCGTGGGGACAGGGGGAGATGGGGCCAACGTCCTGACTTTC. The chain uses TRBV9 and TRBJ2-6; 11 nucleotides match TRBD1. J gave up 3 bases and V 2 bases, and 4 bases lay outside the gene matches. This CDR3 comprises 17 residues. CDR1 and CDR2 from the germline V gene are SGDLS and YYNGEE.